These 20 T cell receptor beta chains share one sample of origin, sequenced in a study of T-cell memory formation after mild COVID-19. Each CDR3 protein gets one entry after TCRdb re-called the 5' RACE reads with MiXCR. The sample includes about 340,000 distinct CDR3 sequences, around a fifth seen only once; the top ten take about an eighth. Sequencing was done on a sample of PBMCs or a T cell subset sorted from them (not recorded which). These receptor sequences come from an adult woman who had mild COVID-19 (a few samples of this study predate the infection). Cell type and time point are not known.

This chain joins TRBV3-1 and TRBJ1-2; 9 positions agree with TRBD1. The CDR3 is made up of 17 amino acids. Trimming removed 4 bases from V and 4 bases from J; junction bases left unmatched: 13. Germline loops: CDR1 LGHDT, CDR2 YNNKEL (reference sequence). The CDR3 region is CASSPGTGRSLAYGYTF. The CDR3, as DNA: TGTGCCAGCAGCCCCGGGACAGGGAGGTCATTGGCCTATGGCTACACCTTC.

This clonotype was counted between two and nine times. V gene TRBV6-1 combines with J gene TRBJ2-7; 8 nucleotides line up with TRBD2. The CDR3 extends over 14 amino acids. Germline V CDR1 and CDR2: MNHNS, SASEGT. Trimming at V came to 6 bases and at J to 4 bases, leaving 8 bases not matched to a gene. The CDR3 here is CASRELAEGYEQYF. The CDR3 coding sequence is TGTGCCAGCAGGGAACTAGCGGAGGGATACGAGCAGTACTTC.

V is TRBV5-1 and J is TRBJ2-3; D gene unclear. The V gene lost 0 bases and the J gene lost 1 base, with 9 bases spanning the gap. The germline V gene has CDR1 SGHRS and CDR2 YFSETQ. The CDR3 covers 15 residues. The CDR3 is CASSLANTRTDTQYF. CDR3 bases: TGCGCCAGCAGCTTGGCCAACACCCGCACAGATACGCAGTATTTT. Combining the CDR3 with reference TRBV5-1 and TRBJ2-3 gives the whole variable domain KAGVTQTPRYLIKTRGQQVTLSCSPISGHRSVSWYQQTPGQGLQFLFEYFSETQRNKGNFPGRFSGRQFSNSRSEMNVSTLELGDSALYLCASSLANTRTDTQYFGPGTRLTVL.

This clonotype was counted between two and nine times. V gene TRBV6-5 combines with J gene TRBJ1-1, with D unclear. Germline loops: CDR1 MNHEY, CDR2 SVGAGI. Trimming cost V 0 bases and J 6 bases, with 11 bases left between them. The CDR3 runs to 14 residues. CDR3 DNA sequence: TGTGCCAGCAGTTACTCGAGCCGGCGGGCTGAAGCTTTCTTT. It yields the protein CASSYSSRRAEAFF.

In this sample, this clonotype turned up a few times. The chain recombines TRBV6-4 with TRBJ2-5, with 11 bases fitting TRBD2. The germline V gene encodes CDR1 MRHNA and CDR2 SNTAGT. Trimming cost V 3 bases and J 5 bases; bases outside gene matches: 2. CDR3 length equals 14 residues. The CDR3 protein is CASSEASGGETQYF. CDR3 sequence (DNA): TGTGCCAGCAGTGAGGCTAGCGGGGGGGAGACCCAGTACTTC.

The rearrangement joins TRBV18 to TRBJ2-3; no clear D gene. Germline assignment: CDR1 KGHSH and CDR2 LQKENI. There are 16 residues in the CDR3. The V end lost 2 bases, the J end lost 4 bases, and 16 bases lay between the germline ends. This chain's CDR3 is CASSPKWAGSADTQYF. DNA for the CDR3: TGTGCCAGCTCACCAAAGTGGGCAGGTTCCGCAGATACGCAGTATTTT.

This clonotype appeared many times. The chain joins TRBV5-1 to TRBJ2-3, with 11 bases lining up with TRBD2. J was trimmed by 7 bases and V by 1 base; bases with no gene match: 5. In germline, CDR1 is SGHRS, CDR2 YFSETQ. This CDR3 is built from 15 residues. The CDR3 sequence: CASSLTSGGINTQYF. The CDR3 DNA sequence: TGCGCCAGCAGCTTGACTAGCGGGGGTATAAATACGCAGTATTTT.

The rearrangement links TRBV4-2 to TRBJ2-7, with 8 bases identical to TRBD1. V dropped 0 bases and J dropped 3; count of bases not matched to a gene: 7. The CDR3 is 16 residues long. Per the germline V gene, CDR1 is LGHNA and CDR2 is YNFKEQ. CDR3 protein: CASSQDQQGASYEQYF. The CDR3 DNA reads TGTGCCAGCAGCCAAGATCAGCAGGGGGCGAGCTACGAGCAGTACTTC.

In its sample, this clonotype was seen a few times. The CDR3 DNA sequence: TGCAGTGCCCGGACAGGAGTCAATCAGCCCCAGCATTTT. This gives the protein CSARTGVNQPQHF. The genes are TRBV20-1 and TRBJ1-5; 7 bases align to TRBD1. J lost 3 bases, V lost 6 bases, and 5 bases had no gene match. The CDR3 sequence is 13 residues long. Germline V CDR1 and CDR2: DFQATT, SNEGSKA (reference sequence).

As for this clonotype: Germline is not matched at one junction end, which may reflect a read error. The chain employs TRBV7-7 and TRBJ2-3; D uncertain. There are 13 residues in the CDR3. Germline V gene sequence: CDR1 SSHAT, CDR2 FNYEAQ (reference sequence). The CDR3 nucleotides read TGTGCTAGCAGCTTAAGCCCCCCCAATACGCAGTATTTT. Its protein is CASSLSPPNTQYF. Supplemented by reference TRBV7-7 and TRBJ2-3, the full variable domain reads GAGVSQSPRYKVTKRGQDVTLRCDPISSHATLYWYQQALGQGPEFLTYFNYEAQPDKSGLPSDRFSAERPEGSISTLTIQRTEQRDSAMYRCASSLSPPNTQYFGPGTRLTVL.

This clonotype was recorded a few times. J is TRBJ2-7 and V is TRBV9; TRBD2 aligns across 11 bases. CDR1 SGDLS and CDR2 YYNGEE come from the germline V gene. This CDR3 contains 19 residues. V lost 0 bases to trimming and J lost 6 bases; unmatched junction nucleotides: 17. The CDR3 DNA reads TGTGCCAGCAGCGTAGACGGAAGACTAGCGGGAAAAGAGATCTCCGAGCAGTACTTC. Translating it yields CASSVDGRLAGKEISEQYF.

The sample holds a few counts of this clonotype. CDR3 sequence: CSAPKGGTYNEQFF. The CDR3 DNA reads TGCAGTGCCCCTAAAGGAGGGACCTACAATGAGCAGTTCTTC. This chain joins TRBV20-1 and TRBJ2-1, with D perhaps matching TRBD2 (6 bases). The length of the CDR3 is 14 residues. V was shortened by 6 bases and J by 2 bases, with 14 bases between the two germline ends. Germline assignment: CDR1 DFQATT and CDR2 SNEGSKA (reference sequence).

This clonotype was seen more than once but under ten times. V gene TRBV4-1 combines with J gene TRBJ2-3; 8 positions agree with TRBD2. The CDR3 spans 16 residues. Germline V gene lookup returns CDR1 MGHRA and CDR2 YSYEKL. Trimming took 1 base from V and 0 from J; bases not matched to a gene: 3. In DNA, the CDR3 is TGCGCCAGCAGCCAAGTGTCTAGCGGGAGCACAGATACGCAGTATTTT. Protein sequence: CASSQVSSGSTDTQYF.

CDR3 amino acids: CASSYSGQGASYEQYF. In DNA form, the CDR3 reads TGTGCCAGCAGTTACTCGGGCCAGGGGGCATCCTACGAGCAGTACTTC. The chain has TRBV6-5 and TRBJ2-7, with 8 bases identical to TRBD1. The CDR3 length is 16 residues. Germline V gene sequence: CDR1 MNHEY, CDR2 SVGAGI. V was clipped by 0 bases and J by 1 base; unmatched bases: 5.

The rearrangement links TRBV3-1 to TRBJ2-5; no definite D call. V was clipped by 0 bases and J by 3 bases, with 20 bases between them. The CDR3 has 18 amino acids. CDR1 is LGHDT and CDR2 is YNNKEL in the germline V gene (reference sequence). The CDR3, as DNA: TGTGCCAGCAGCCAAGAAGTAGGGTCTAGGCGGTCGAAAGAGACCCAGTACTTC. This sequence encodes CASSQEVGSRRSKETQYF.

This clonotype was detected a few times. This rearrangement joins TRBV3-1 to TRBJ2-2, with no clear D. The length of the CDR3 is 15 residues. Germline V gives CDR1 LGHDT, CDR2 YNNKEL (reference sequence). V was shortened by 3 bases and J by 2 bases, with 10 bases between the two germline ends. The CDR3 loop is CASSQGIINTGELFF. DNA of the CDR3: TGTGCCAGCAGCCAGGGGATCATAAACACCGGGGAGCTGTTTTTT.

This clonotype was detected only a few times. This chain connects TRBV7-9 to TRBJ2-7; D not resolved. The germline V gene encodes CDR1 SEHNR and CDR2 FQNEAQ (reference sequence). The CDR3 is 15 amino acids. Trimming stripped 0 bases from V and 1 base from J, with 10 bases between. The CDR3, as DNA: TGTGCCAGCAGCTTAGCCCTAGGAGTTTCCTACGAGCAGTACTTC. It yields the protein CASSLALGVSYEQYF.

The table lists this clonotype with a count of one. The V and J genes are TRBV29-1 and TRBJ2-1; the D gene is possibly TRBD2 (5 bases). The germline gives CDR1 SQVTM, CDR2 ANQGSEA. There are 15 residues in the CDR3. Trimming stripped 3 bases from V and 7 bases from J, with 19 bases between. The CDR3 reads CSVETIPSPMNEQFF. The CDR3 nucleotides are TGCAGCGTTGAGACTATTCCCTCACCGATGAATGAGCAGTTCTTC.

The V gene is TRBV29-1, the J gene TRBJ1-2, with D uncertain. The ends were cut back, 4 bases at V and 7 bases at J, with 10 bases in the middle. The CDR3 consists of 11 residues. Germline V lookup: CDR1 SQVTM, CDR2 ANQGSEA. Here the CDR3 DNA reads TGCAGCGTTGTTTATATAGGTGGCTACACCTTC. Translation gives CSVVYIGGYTF.

The chain combines TRBV20-1 with TRBJ2-5; 12 bases line up with TRBD2. The CDR3 runs 16 residues. The germline CDR1 and CDR2 sequences are DFQATT and SNEGSKA (reference sequence). V trimming: 5 bases; J trimming: 2 bases; junction bases outside the gene matches: 9. The CDR3 nucleotides read TGCAGTGCTTTCCCCGGGACTAGCGGGCCTCAAGAGACCCAGTACTTC. As protein: CSAFPGTSGPQETQYF.